This T cell receptor (beta chain) came from a study of blood T cell repertoires in COVID-19 (TCRdb year 2020). For the study in its entirety: Samples covering the acute and convalescent phases of COVID-19 were provided by collaborators in the United States, Italy and Spain. The material from the prospective study consisted of cDNA or gDNA derived from T cells, B-cell-depleted T cells, or PBMCs. The dataset comprised deeply sampled blood TCRbeta repertoires from subjects exposed to, actively infected with, or recovered from COVID-19. The repertoires were made available in a free public database intended to serve as a resource for research on the immune response to SARS-CoV-2. The samples were drawn from the first 160 participants of the ongoing ImmuneRACE study and from 950 to 1,500 subjects provided by 6 global collaborators. The sample metadata nearly always contained a de-identified subject ID, COVID-19 status, age in years and sex. HLA class I and class II types, where available, came from metadata supplied by the sample provider rather than from assay-based typing.

Overall study results and their limits: Clinical and demographic metadata were provided uncurated, with the amount varying by source and participant.

The immunoSEQ Assay, a bias-controlled multiplex PCR, was used to amplify TCRbeta CDR3 regions from genomic DNA. From the authors' description of their analysis: The number of nucleated cells in each sample was estimated from the amplification of reference gene primers within the assay. To quantify the absolute abundance of each unique TCRbeta CDR3 rearrangement, sequence reads were collapsed and filtered. Productive Simpson clonality was computed per sample as the square root of Simpson's diversity index over productive rearrangements. In its TCRdb copy, this immuneACCESS table keeps in-frame sequences only and misses some clones. Where compared with another copy, unresolved V genes explain less than half of these, and the others have no known cause. The D gene and trimming were derived from the DNA, and the V and J assignments and clone size from that table. This sample is represented by 50,000 or so clones; about 85% of them were singletons. The ten top clones hold roughly 4.7% of the sample.

Collaborating institutions collected whole blood in K2EDTA tubes following their own protocols. For TCRbeta analysis, collaborators shipped samples in one of three forms: frozen whole blood, isolated PBMCs, or DNA extracted from either of those sample types. From the germline V gene, CDR1 is SGHRS and CDR2 is YFSETQ. Spanning cysteine to phenylalanine, the CDR3 consists of 11 amino acids. Only CDR3 DNA remains: 33 bases, in frame from the first base. V and J are truncated by 3 bases and 5 bases respectively, leaving an intervening sequence of 4 bases. About this clone: The clone's antigen remains unknown. Per-nucleotide qualities are absent, and no much larger clonotype sits a single base away.

Sequenced material: peripheral blood. This clonotype was sampled from a man aged 35 to 55 with active COVID-19. The sequence links TRBV5-1 to TRBJ2-3; too little of a D gene remains to name it. The sequenced DNA is TGCGCCAGCAGCTCAGGAGATACGCAGTATTTT. Translated, this is CASSSGDTQYF.